This TCR beta chain was sequenced for a study of identical twins. Study findings and constraints: Among monozygotic twins, out-of-frame TCR alpha sharing exceeded what models predicted. Sharing of beta out-of-frame sequences by twins showed a weaker excess. Carriage of fewer insertions was seen in abundant cord blood beta clonotypes, whereas memory repertoires showed none.

Donors were all healthy Caucasians. The germline V gene has CDR1 SNHLY and CDR2 FYNNEI. The CDR3 totals 14 residues. The germline V and J ends were trimmed by 8 bases and 2 bases, with 13 bases remaining between them. TCRdb analysed the 5' RACE reads with MiXCR anew, one entry per CDR3 protein. This table holds 700,000 to 950,000 distinct CDR3 sequences, roughly 12% found once. Concerning this clonotype itself: The antigen remains unidentified.

The same sample was also used in a study of yellow fever vaccine responses in identical twins.

The chain recombines TRBV2 with TRBJ2-1; a possible D gene is TRBD2 (5 bases). This sequence originates from a young woman in good health. Sequenced material: PBMCs. The DNA for the CDR3 is TGTGCCAGCTCGGACTCCACCACCTACAATGAGCAGTTCTTC. It translates to CASSDSTTYNEQFF.